This T cell receptor (beta chain) emerged from a study of regulatory T cells in long-lasting Graves disease. Building of the TCR beta libraries involved iRepertoire HTBI primers and Arm-PCR of CDR3 regions. Authors' processing steps: Across samples, 60 or so TRBV and around 14 TRBJ segments were found. A single record per CDR3 protein comes from TCRdb applying MiXCR to the multiplex PCR reads. Here the V and J calls rest on TCRdb's processing, not on the authors' analysis. The sample has 350,000 to 400,000 distinct CDR3 sequences, around 15% seen once. The table lists this clonotype with many counts. The CDR3 is made up of 14 amino acids. The germline V gene has CDR1 DFQATT and CDR2 SNEGSKA (reference sequence). Losses at the gene ends were 3 bases for V and 1 base for J; bases not matched to a gene: 3. Noted time point: newly diagnosed GD, antithyroid drugs for less than 3 months. Extracted RNA from PBMCs served as the source of the TCR library. American Thyroid Association guidelines defined how Graves' disease was diagnosed.

A further study also used this sample, focusing on T cells in Graves' hyperthyroidism and ophthalmopathy. According to that study: Stable hyperthyroidism was told apart from ophthalmopathy by a model built on 13 V-J features.

V and J are TRBV20-1 and TRBJ2-3; 8 nucleotides line up with TRBD2. The sample consisted of peripheral blood mononuclear cells (PBMCs), taken at new diagnosis, from a patient treated with antithyroid drugs. The sequence was obtained from a woman under 30 with Graves disease. The CDR3 reads CSASPLAGTDTQYF. The CDR3 DNA reads as TGCAGTGCTAGTCCACTAGCGGGCACAGATACGCAGTATTTT.